This TCR beta chain came from a study of spatial heterogeneity in lung cancer. Study-wide background: Detection consistently yielded more beta chains than alpha chains. Raw sequencing reads included, on average, more than eight appearances of each unique TCR and UMI combination.

Indicated time point: sample taken at primary tumor resection. Sequencing covered unsorted whole RNA taken from tumor, nontumor lung or frozen PBMC. The donor population consisted of some 72 patients with untreated, early-stage non-small cell lung cancer. Germline lookup yields CDR1 MDHEN and CDR2 SYDVKM. The CDR3 sequence is 11 residues long. V was pared by 7 bases and J by 9 bases, with 13 bases between. Carried by each TCR cDNA molecule was a unique molecular identifier. TCRdb redid the calling of the 5' RACE reads with MiXCR, one entry per CDR3 protein. The sample has about 90,000 distinct CDR3 sequences; around 8.6% are singletons.

V gene TRBV28 combines with J gene TRBJ2-7; unclear D gene. This sequence was found in a male donor with early-stage non-small cell lung cancer. The specimen was PBMCs, collected at surgery. In DNA form, the CDR3 reads TGTGCCAGCAACTCGGAAAAGTCGCAGTACTTC. This codes for CASNSEKSQYF.